This entry features one T cell receptor beta chain sequence. Germline V lookup: CDR1 MNHNY, CDR2 SVGAGI (reference sequence). The CDR3 covers 14 residues. This sample was taken from a study of cytomegalovirus exposure and HLA in healthy donors. It was with 60 Vbeta and 13 Jbeta primers that the PCR ran. The assay was immunoSEQ multiplex PCR, and TCRdb's table has in-frame clones only and misses some. The sample holds hundreds of thousands of clones, about 77% seen once. This rearrangement joins TRBV6-6 to TRBJ2-5; 9 bases match TRBD1. The J call could be wrong; TRBJ2-7 is a better fit for the DNA end. This TCR was recovered from a boy under 18 in good health and CMV-seronegative. The sequenced sample was PBMCs. The CDR3 DNA follows: TGTGCCAGCGGACAGGGGCTAAGCTCCTACGAGCAGTACTTC. This translates into CASGQGLSSYEQYF.